Presented here are 30 T cell receptor beta chains from one specimen sequenced in a study of blood T cell repertoires in COVID-19. Assay used: immunoSEQ multiplex PCR; TCRdb lists only in-frame clones, some missing. This sample yields some 120,000 clones, of which around 87% are seen a single time; 7.6% belongs to the top ten. The sequenced sample was peripheral blood. These receptors were obtained from a man aged 45-65 years with acute or convalescent COVID-19.

The V call is TRBV11-2, the J call TRBJ2-1; D uncertain. Germline V lookup: CDR1 SGHAT, CDR2 FQNNGV. This CDR3 comprises 13 residues. Trimming removed 3 bases from V and 2 bases from J, with 5 bases in between. CDR3 amino acids: CASSFSTYNEQFF. For the CDR3, the DNA is TGTGCCAGCAGCTTCAGTACCTACAATGAGCAGTTCTTC.

The chain is built from TRBV27 and TRBJ1-5; TRBD1 is a possible D gene (6 bases). Germline CDR1 reads MNHEY; CDR2 reads SMNVEV (reference sequence). V was pared by 3 bases and J by 5 bases, with 11 bases between. There are 14 residues in the CDR3. CDR3 in amino acids: CASSLRGRDQPQHF. Here the CDR3 DNA reads TGTGCCAGCAGTTTGCGGGGGCGAGATCAGCCCCAGCATTTT.

V usage is TRBV5-1 and J usage is TRBJ1-1; D gene ambiguous. CDR1 and CDR2 (germline): SGHRS, YFSETQ. With 0 bases removed from V and 3 bases from J, the gap between germline ends came to 12 bases. This CDR3 spans 15 amino acids. CDR3 DNA sequence: TGCGCCAGCAGCTTGGATGGAGAGTGGTACACTGAAGCTTTCTTT. Its protein product is CASSLDGEWYTEAFF.

The genes are TRBV30 and TRBJ1-5; D is unclear. Germline CDR1 and CDR2: GTSNPN and SVGIG (reference sequence). The V and J ends lost 3 bases and 6 bases respectively, with 33 bases between them. The CDR3 sequence is 20 residues long. The CDR3 region has the DNA TGTGCCTGGAGCCGGGATGGGGTCTTAAGCGGCCTAGTGGACGGTCAGCCCCAGCATTTT. Translated: CAWSRDGVLSGLVDGQPQHF.

The chain joins TRBV10-3 to TRBJ1-1; no clear D. The CDR3 covers 16 residues. Trimming cost V 4 bases and J 3 bases, with 18 bases left between them. CDR1 and CDR2 from the germline V gene are ENHRY and SYGVKD. CDR3 nucleotides: TGTGCCATCAGTGTCTCGGAGACCCAAAAATACACTGAAGCTTTCTTT. This sequence encodes CAISVSETQKYTEAFF.

V and J are TRBV20-1 and TRBJ2-4; TRBD2 aligns across 11 bases. This CDR3 comprises 16 residues. V lost 3 bases and J lost 3; bases outside the gene matches: 7. Germline lookup yields CDR1 DFQATT and CDR2 SNEGSKA (reference sequence). The CDR3 nucleotides are TGCAGTGCTAGTCGGGGACTAGCGGAGAGCAAAAACATTCAGTACTTC. Translated: CSASRGLAESKNIQYF.

The chain has TRBV3-1 (or the pseudogene TRBV3-2) and TRBJ2-2; maybe TRBD2 (6 bases). Germline V CDR1 and CDR2: LGHDT, YNNKEL (reference sequence). There are 12 residues in the CDR3. Between the trimmed V and J ends, which lost 4 bases and 8 bases, there was a span of 8 bases. CDR3: CASSLREGELFF. CDR3 DNA: TGTGCCAGCAGCCTCCGGGAGGGGGAGCTGTTTTTT.

V usage is TRBV30 and J usage is TRBJ1-1; D gene ambiguous. The CDR3 has 13 residues. With 3 bases removed from V and 8 bases from J, the gap between germline ends came to 16 bases. The germline CDR1 and CDR2 sequences are GTSNPN and SVGIG (reference sequence). The CDR3: CAWSQKADSEAFF. For the CDR3, the DNA is TGTGCCTGGAGCCAAAAGGCTGACTCAGAAGCTTTCTTT.

The chain employs TRBV24-1 and TRBJ2-1; TRBD1 aligns across 9 bases. CDR1 and CDR2 from the germline V gene are KGHDR and SFDVKD. Trimming took 8 bases from V and 6 from J; bases not matched to a gene: 13. The CDR3 is 16 residues long. CDR3 bases: TGTGCCACCAAGTCGGCGGGACAGGGAGATTCCAATGAGCAGTTCTTC. This sequence encodes CATKSAGQGDSNEQFF.

The rearrangement uses TRBV11-2 and TRBJ2-3; D might be TRBD2 (6 bases). Trimming stripped 5 bases from V and 4 bases from J, with 22 bases between. The CDR3 loop spans 17 amino acids. The germline gives CDR1 SGHAT, CDR2 FQNNGV. In DNA form, the CDR3 reads TGTGCCAGCAGCCAGCATGCTAGCGCGATATCAGCAGATACGCAGTATTTT. Translation: CASSQHASAISADTQYF.

The rearrangement joins TRBV18 to TRBJ1-1; TRBD1 is a possible D gene (5 bases). The germline gives CDR1 KGHSH, CDR2 LQKENI. The V and J ends lost 1 base and 4 bases respectively, with 10 bases between them. The CDR3 contains 14 residues. CDR3 coding DNA: TGTGCCAGCTCACCACGGGGGGGAGTCACTGAAGCTTTCTTT. Amino acids: CASSPRGGVTEAFF.

The chain recombines TRBV4-1 with TRBJ2-2; the match to TRBD2 covers 8 bases. J lost 6 bases, V lost 2 bases, and 2 bases had no gene match. CDR3 length: 14 amino acids. The germline CDR1 and CDR2 sequences are MGHRA and YSYEKL. The CDR3 loop is CASSQRAGAGELFF. The CDR3 DNA follows: TGCGCCAGCAGCCAACGAGCGGGGGCCGGGGAGCTGTTTTTT.

The chain combines TRBV11-2 with TRBJ1-3; tentative D call: TRBD1 (6 bases). This CDR3 is built from 15 residues. Per germline, CDR1 SGHAT and CDR2 FQNNGV. Trimming left V 4 bases short and J 2 bases short, with 12 bases between. The DNA of the CDR3 is TGTGCCAGCAGCTCGTTGAACAGGGCTGGAAACACCATATATTTT. Amino acids: CASSSLNRAGNTIYF.

This rearrangement joins TRBV27 to TRBJ2-4; TRBD1 matches 11 bases. Losses at the gene ends were 3 bases for V and 4 bases for J; bases not matched to a gene: 8. The CDR3 runs to 17 residues. From germline, CDR1 is MNHEY and CDR2 SMNVEV (reference sequence). CDR3 sequence reads: CASSFQTGTGGKNIQYF. CDR3 bases: TGTGCCAGCAGTTTTCAAACCGGGACAGGGGGAAAAAACATTCAGTACTTC.

J is TRBJ2-7 and V is TRBV29-1, with TRBD2 matching over 7 bases. The CDR3 has 12 amino acids. CDR1 and CDR2 from the germline V gene are SQVTM and ANQGSEA. Trimming took 6 bases from V and 6 from J; bases not matched to a gene: 8. In nucleotides, the CDR3 is TGCAGCGTGACAAAAACGGGGGGCGAGCAGTACTTC. This translates into CSVTKTGGEQYF.

The J gene is TRBJ1-1, the V gene TRBV12-5, with D possibly matching TRBD1 (5 bases). In germline, CDR1 is LGHNT, CDR2 FRNRAP. CDR3 length: 12 residues. V lost 9 bases and J lost 3, with 11 bases in between. The CDR3 sequence is CASIGAYTEAFF. CDR3 nucleotide sequence: TGTGCTAGCATTGGGGCATACACTGAAGCTTTCTTT.

This chain uses TRBV28 with TRBJ1-4; a possible D gene is TRBD1 (6 bases). The CDR3 contains 15 residues. Trimming shortened V by 4 bases and J by 5 bases, and 14 bases separated the two germline ends. CDR1 is MDHEN, CDR2 SYDVKM, per germline. The CDR3 sequence is CASSSAGAGNEKLFF. CDR3 coding DNA: TGTGCCAGCAGTTCGGCAGGGGCAGGAAATGAAAAACTGTTTTTT.

The chain has TRBV2 and TRBJ2-2, with 12 bases lining up with TRBD2. Germline values: CDR1 SNHLY, CDR2 FYNNEI. With V trimmed by 4 bases and J by 0 bases, 3 bases remained unmatched. The CDR3 contains 17 residues. The CDR3: CASSVTSGSPNTGELFF. DNA of the CDR3: TGTGCCAGCAGTGTGACTAGCGGGAGTCCGAACACCGGGGAGCTGTTTTTT.

This sequence joins TRBV12-3 or TRBV12-4 and TRBJ1-3; 8 nucleotides line up with TRBD1. V lost 6 bases to trimming and J lost 6 bases; unmatched junction nucleotides: 4. The CDR3 length is 13 residues. The chain's CDR3 is CASRQGAVNTIYF. CDR3 in DNA: TGTGCCAGCAGGCAGGGGGCGGTAAACACCATATATTTT.

The rearrangement uses TRBV16 and TRBJ1-2, with 7 bases lining up with TRBD1. Per the germline V gene, CDR1 is KGHSY and CDR2 is FQNENV. The CDR3 sequence is 14 residues long. Trimming at V came to 8 bases and at J to 2 bases, leaving 8 bases not matched to a gene. Here the CDR3 reads CASQRGQENYGYTF. The CDR3 nucleotides are TGTGCCAGCCAAAGAGGACAGGAGAACTATGGCTACACCTTC.

The J gene is TRBJ2-3, the V gene TRBV21-1; the DNA was not used to check the table's D call, TRBD2. TRBV21-1 is deemed a pseudogene. The CDR3 has 15 residues. The CDR3 sequence: CASGFAGGQADTQYF. CDR3 bases: TGTGCCAGCGGATTCGCGGGAGGGCAAGCAGATACGCAGTATTTT.

This chain connects TRBV18 to TRBJ2-7; 9 bases match TRBD1. This CDR3 is 14 amino acids long. J gave up 3 bases and V 1 base, and 1 base lay outside the gene matches. Germline V lookup: CDR1 KGHSH, CDR2 LQKENI. CDR3 loop: CASSPRDRDYEQYF. Here the CDR3 DNA reads TGTGCCAGCTCACCACGGGACAGGGACTACGAGCAGTACTTC.

V usage is TRBV18 and J usage is TRBJ2-7; no clear D gene. The CDR3 is 16 amino acids. Trimming stripped 2 bases from V and 0 bases from J, with 14 bases between. Germline values: CDR1 KGHSH, CDR2 LQKENI. The CDR3, as DNA: TGTGCCAGCTCACCAGGGCAGCCCTCCCTCTCCTACGAGCAGTACTTC. It codes for CASSPGQPSLSYEQYF. The entire variable domain, with the rest obtained from reference TRBV18 and TRBJ2-7, is as follows: NAGVMQNPRHLVRRRGQEARLRCSPMKGHSHVYWYRQLPEEGLKFMVYLQKENIIDESGMPKERFSAEFPKEGPSILRIQQVVRGDSAAYFCASSPGQPSLSYEQYFGPGTRLTVT.

V gene TRBV5-1 combines with J gene TRBJ2-7; D remains unclear. With 0 bases removed from V and 6 bases from J, the gap between germline ends came to 7 bases. Germline values: CDR1 SGHRS, CDR2 YFSETQ. The CDR3 sequence is 12 residues long. This CDR3 is CASSLAPGEQYF. CDR3 nucleotides: TGCGCCAGCAGCTTGGCCCCGGGCGAGCAGTACTTC.

This sequence joins TRBV30 and TRBJ2-6, with a tentative D call TRBD1 (6 bases). Germline V CDR1 and CDR2: GTSNPN, SVGIG (reference sequence). This CDR3 has 14 amino acids. Trimming shortened V by 4 bases and J by 2 bases, and 9 bases separated the two germline ends. The CDR3 DNA follows: TGTGCCTGGAACAGGGAAACTGGGGCCAACGTCCTGACTTTC. Its protein product is CAWNRETGANVLTF. Combining the CDR3 with reference TRBV30 and TRBJ2-6 gives the whole variable domain SQTIHQWPATLVQPVGSPLSLECTVEGTSNPNLYWYRQAAGRGLQLLFYSVGIGQISSEVPQNLSASRPQDRQFILSSKKLLLSDSGFYLCAWNRETGANVLTFGAGSRLTVL.

Concerning this clone: Relative to the germline gene, one junction end is altered; a read error may explain this. V gene TRBV30 combines with J gene TRBJ1-6, with 8 bases aligning to TRBD1. The germline CDR1 and CDR2 sequences are GTSNPN and SVGIG (reference sequence). The CDR3 sequence is 13 residues long. The chain's CDR3 is CAWAGGRGSPPHF. CDR3 nucleotide sequence: TGTGCCTGGGCAGGGGGCAGAGGATCACCCCCCCACTTT.

The chain employs TRBV5-1 and TRBJ1-5, with TRBD1 matching over 7 bases. Germline trimming cut 0 bases from V and 4 bases from J; bases unmatched to any gene: 4. Germline V gives CDR1 SGHRS, CDR2 YFSETQ. The CDR3 covers 15 residues. The CDR3 region is CASSLAGGQNQPQHF. CDR3 DNA sequence: TGCGCCAGCAGCTTGGCAGGGGGACAGAATCAGCCCCAGCATTTT.

The table lists this clone with a count of one. The chain employs TRBV7-9 and TRBJ1-3; D not resolved. Germline loops: CDR1 SEHNR, CDR2 FQNEAQ (reference sequence). Trimming took 2 bases from V and 0 from J, leaving 14 bases between them. This CDR3 contains 17 residues. CDR3 DNA sequence: TGTGCCAGCAGCTTACCCCAGGTCAGCCGCTCTGGAAACACCATATATTTT. It encodes CASSLPQVSRSGNTIYF.

The CDR3 protein is CASRTGTTNTEAFF. The CDR3 DNA sequence: TGTGCCAGCAGGACCGGGACAACTAACACTGAAGCTTTCTTT. This chain links TRBV7-8 with TRBJ1-1, with a weak D call TRBD1 (6 bases). V gave up 6 bases and J gave up 2 bases, with 13 bases separating them. CDR1 and CDR2 from the germline V gene are SGHVS and FQNEAQ. CDR3 length equals 14 residues.

The chain combines TRBV4-1 with TRBJ2-7; maybe TRBD2 (6 bases). Germline V gene lookup returns CDR1 MGHRA and CDR2 YSYEKL. The length of the CDR3 is 15 residues. Trimming shortened V by 2 bases and J by 7 bases, and 18 bases separated the two germline ends. CDR3 sequence reads: CASSQQSTGVSEQYF. The CDR3 DNA follows: TGCGCCAGCAGCCAACAATCCACGGGAGTTTCGGAGCAGTACTTC.